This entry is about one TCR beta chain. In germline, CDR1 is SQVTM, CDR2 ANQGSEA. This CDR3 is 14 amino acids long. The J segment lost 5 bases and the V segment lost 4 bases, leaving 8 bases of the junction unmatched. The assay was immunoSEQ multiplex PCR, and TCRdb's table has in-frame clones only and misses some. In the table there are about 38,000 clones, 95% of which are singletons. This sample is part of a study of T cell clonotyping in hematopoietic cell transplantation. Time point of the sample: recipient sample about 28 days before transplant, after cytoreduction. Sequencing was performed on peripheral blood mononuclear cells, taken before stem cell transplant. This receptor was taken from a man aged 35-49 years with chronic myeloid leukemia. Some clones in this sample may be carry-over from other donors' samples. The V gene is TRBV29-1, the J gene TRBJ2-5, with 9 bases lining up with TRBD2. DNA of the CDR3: TGCAGCGTTGTTTTACTTGCGGGGGGGGAGACCCAGTACTTC. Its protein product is CSVVLLAGGETQYF. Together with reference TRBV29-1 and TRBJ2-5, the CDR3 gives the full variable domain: SAVISQKPSRDICQRGTSLTIQCQVDSQVTMMFWYRQQPGQSLTLIATANQGSEATYESGFVIDKFPISRPNLTFSTLTVSNMSPEDSSIYLCSVVLLAGGETQYFGPGTRLLVL.